The next 7 T cell receptor beta chains were all read from a single sample in a study of cytomegalovirus exposure and HLA in healthy donors. The table came from immunoSEQ multiplex PCR; TCRdb's copy has only in-frame clones and leaves some out. In the table there are 60,000 to 65,000 clones, roughly 95% of which are singletons. Sequencing was done on a sample of PBMCs. The source is a woman aged 18-29 years in good health and CMV-seronegative.

This chain uses TRBV20-1 with TRBJ2-1; D is possibly TRBD2 (5 bases). CDR3 length equals 11 residues. V lost 5 bases, J lost 10 bases, and 12 bases lay in between. Germline CDR1 is DFQATT and CDR2 is SNEGSKA (reference sequence). The CDR3, as DNA: TGCAGTGCTGACCCCCCGGGGGAGCAGTTCTTC. It specifies CSADPPGEQFF.

This rearrangement joins TRBV11-1 to TRBJ2-7; 13 nucleotides match TRBD2. Germline values: CDR1 SGHAT, CDR2 FQDESV (reference sequence). CDR3 length equals 15 residues. The junction had 4 bases not matched to a gene; V was cut back by 5 bases and J by 3 bases. The CDR3 sequence: CASSTSGRASYEQYF. DNA of the CDR3: TGTGCCAGCAGCACTAGCGGGAGGGCCAGCTACGAGCAGTACTTC.

The CDR3 bases are TGTGCCAGCAGTTACTCGAGAGGGCTTTATGGCTACACCTTC. Residues: CASSYSRGLYGYTF. V usage is TRBV6-5 and J usage is TRBJ1-2; no clear D gene. CDR1 is MNHEY, CDR2 SVGAGI, per germline. Trimming took off 0 bases at V and 5 bases at J, with 10 bases between the two ends. The CDR3 consists of 14 residues.

This chain links TRBV15 with TRBJ2-1, with a tentative D call TRBD2 (5 bases). The ends were cut back, 1 base at V and 4 bases at J, with 17 bases in the middle. Germline CDR1 and CDR2: LNHNV and YYDKDF (reference sequence). The CDR3 totals 17 residues. CDR3 region: CATSRGGLATLYNEQFF. The CDR3 DNA is TGTGCCACCAGCAGAGGTGGGTTAGCGACCTTATACAATGAGCAGTTCTTC.

This clone was detected only once. This chain joins TRBV19 and TRBJ1-4, with D possibly being TRBD1 (6 bases). The germline V gene has CDR1 LNHDA and CDR2 SQIVND (reference sequence). Trimming removed 5 bases at V and 10 bases at J, with 20 bases between. This CDR3 region has 15 residues. The CDR3 region has the DNA TGTGCCAGTAGTCCCCGGACAGCCCACCCTGGAAAACTGTTTTTT. Encoded protein: CASSPRTAHPGKLFF.

This chain uses TRBV5-1 with TRBJ1-2; D unclear. V was pared by 0 bases and J by 1 base, with 13 bases between. The V gene's germline CDR1 is SGHRS and CDR2 YFSETQ. The CDR3 consists of 16 residues. The CDR3 loop is CASSLDAGRGNYGYTF. The CDR3 DNA reads TGCGCCAGCAGCTTGGATGCAGGCCGGGGTAACTATGGCTACACCTTC.

This sequence joins TRBV18 and TRBJ2-5; possibly TRBD1 for D (6 bases). V lost 1 base, J lost 5 bases, and 20 bases lay in between. In germline, CDR1 is KGHSH, CDR2 LQKENI. The CDR3 is 17 residues long. The CDR3 loop reads CASSPLSGSTGQETQYF. The DNA for the CDR3 is TGTGCCAGCTCACCACTTTCCGGGTCAACAGGACAGGAGACCCAGTACTTC.